This TCR beta chain came from a study of regulatory T cells in long-lasting Graves disease. Time point here: persistent/refractory GD, antithyroid drugs over 5 years with positive TRAb. PBMCs were the source of the RNA used for TCR sequencing. Looked up from germline, CDR1 is LGHDT and CDR2 is YNNKEL (reference sequence). This CDR3 has 13 residues. V shed 1 base and J shed 7 bases, with 5 bases lying between them. General study results and limits: A greater number of public clonotypes (under 3,000) was shared by persistent patients than by new patients (about 990). Study of thyroid tissue was not done, with only peripheral blood studied.

Construction of TCR beta libraries relied on iRepertoire HTBI primers and on Arm-PCR targeting CDR3 regions. TCRdb processed the multiplex PCR reads anew with MiXCR; each CDR3 protein has one entry. The sample has roughly 400,000 distinct CDR3 sequences, around 20% seen once. Note on this clonotype: The antigen is not known.

The sequencing here drew on peripheral blood mononuclear cells (PBMCs), taken when the disease was refractory, from a patient treated with antithyroid drugs. This chain joins TRBV3-1 and TRBJ1-6; D ambiguous. This receptor was taken from a female donor with Graves disease. The CDR3: CASSQGWNSPLHF. CDR3 bases: TGTGCCAGCAGCCAAGGCTGGAATTCACCCCTCCACTTT.